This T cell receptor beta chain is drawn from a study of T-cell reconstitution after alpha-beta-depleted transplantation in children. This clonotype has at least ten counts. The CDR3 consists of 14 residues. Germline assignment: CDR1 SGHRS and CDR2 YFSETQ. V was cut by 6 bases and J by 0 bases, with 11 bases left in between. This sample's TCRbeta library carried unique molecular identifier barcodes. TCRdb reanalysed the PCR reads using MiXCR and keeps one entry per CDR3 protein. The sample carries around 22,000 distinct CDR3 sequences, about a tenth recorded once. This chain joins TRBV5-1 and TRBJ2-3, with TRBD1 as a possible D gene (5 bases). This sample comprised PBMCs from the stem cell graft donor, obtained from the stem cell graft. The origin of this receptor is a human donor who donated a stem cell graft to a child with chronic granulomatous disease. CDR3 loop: CASTVQASTDTQYF. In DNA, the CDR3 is TGCGCCAGCACTGTACAGGCTAGCACAGATACGCAGTATTTT.